A selection of T cell receptor beta chains follows, all from one sample in a study of blood T cell repertoires in COVID-19. The repertoire was sequenced with immunoSEQ multiplex PCR; TCRdb's copy has only in-frame clones and lacks some. The sample has around 170,000 clones, over 65% seen once. The sequencing sample was made of peripheral blood. The receptors stem from a woman over 75 with acute or convalescent COVID-19. Each CDR3 is given with its conserved first and last residue. The D gene is left open where the match is weak. Size is omitted from some rows. Given values are once, few, many or a class for expanded clones.

>TRBD1|TRBJ1-5|.|TRBV7-2
TGTGCCAGCAGCTCCAGGGGGCTGCCCCAGCATTTT
CASSSRGLPQHF
>TRBD1|TRBJ1-1|.|TRBV28
TGTGCCAGCAGTCGAACCGGGACAGGGCATGCTTTCTTT
CASSRTGTGHAFF
>.|TRBJ2-7|.|TRBV20-1
TGCAGTGCTAGTCGTCAGGGGGGTGGCTACGAGCAGTACTTC
CSASRQGGGYEQYF
>TRBD1|TRBJ2-5|.|TRBV18
TGTGCCAGCTCCCCGGGACAGGGTCTACAAGAGACCCAGTACTTC
CASSPGQGLQETQYF
>TRBD1|TRBJ1-4|.|TRBV5-5
TGTGCCAGCAGCTTTAAACAAACCCGGGACAGGGAGGCTGAAAAACTGTTTTTT
CASSFKQTRDREAEKLFF
>TRBD2|TRBJ2-1|few|TRBV7-2
TGTGCCAGCAGATCTAGCGGGAGAATTGAGAATGAGCAGTTCTTC
CASRSSGRIENEQFF
>.|TRBJ1-1|.|TRBV7-9
TGTGCCAGCAGCTTTTCCACGGGGGGCGCGATGGGCACTGAAGCTTTCTTT
CASSFSTGGAMGTEAFF
>TRBD1|TRBJ1-4|.|TRBV7-2
TGTGCCAGCAGCTCTTCGGGACAGGGGGCGCTCAAACTGTTTTTT
CASSSSGQGALKLFF
>.|TRBJ2-6|.|TRBV19
TGTGCCAGTAGTGGGGAGCGGGTCTCTGGGGCCAACGTCCTGACTTTC
CASSGERVSGANVLTF
>TRBD2|TRBJ2-1|.|TRBV11-1
TGTGCCAGCAGCTTGTTCGAGCCTAGCGGACACAATGAGCAGTTCTTC
CASSLFEPSGHNEQFF
>TRBD1|TRBJ1-6|once|TRBV6-5
TGTGCCAGCAGTTACAAGGGGGCCGAATCACCCCTCCACTTT
CASSYKGAESPLHF
>.|TRBJ1-2|.|TRBV5-6
TGTGCCAGCAGCTTGGGGCGGGGCAAGAGTGGCTACACCTTC
CASSLGRGKSGYTF
>.|TRBJ1-4|.|TRBV6-1
TGTGCCAGCAGTGAAGCCCCTAGAGAGACAGGTCCGGGAAAACTGTTTTTT
CASSEAPRETGPGKLFF
>.|TRBJ1-6|.|TRBV3-1/TRBV3-2
TGTGCCAGCAGCCAAGAAGGGAGTCTAGGTTCACCCCTCCACTTT
CASSQEGSLGSPLHF
>.|TRBJ2-3|.|TRBV7-2
TGTGCCAGCAGCTCGCCCCTCGGGACTCGTGTAAGCACAGATACGCAGTATTTT
CASSSPLGTRVSTDTQYF
>TRBD2|TRBJ2-1|few|TRBV7-2
TGTGCCAGCAGCACTCAACTAGCGGGAGGGGTCAATGAGCAGTTCTTC
CASSTQLAGGVNEQFF
>TRBD2|TRBJ2-3|.|TRBV4-2
TGTGCCAGCGGAGGGACTAGCGGGTCAGATACGCAGTATTTT
CASGGTSGSDTQYF
>TRBD1|TRBJ1-2|.|TRBV6-5
TGTGCCAGCAGTCCGACAGGGGGCTATGGCTACACCTTC
CASSPTGGYGYTF
>TRBD2|TRBJ2-7|.|TRBV7-2
TGTGCCAGCAGCCTTAGCGGGAGTGGATACGAGCAGTACTTC
CASSLSGSGYEQYF
>.|TRBJ2-5|.|TRBV5-1
TGCGCCAGCAGCTTGGGGGAGAGGTCGGATCCGGAGACCCAGTACTTC
CASSLGERSDPETQYF
>TRBD1|TRBJ2-3|.|TRBV28
TGTGCCAGCAGTTTACCACAACCGGGACAGGGGAGAAGGAGTGGTACAGATACGCAGTATTTT
CASSLPQPGQGRRSGTDTQYF
>.|TRBJ1-5|.|TRBV7-9
TGTGCCAGCAGCTTAGTGGGGGCGGACAGCTCGCAGCCCCAGCATTTT
CASSLVGADSSQPQHF
>.|TRBJ2-1|.|TRBV30
TGTGCCTGGAGGGACGGGGTTTACAATGAGCAGTTCTTC
CAWRDGVYNEQFF
>.|TRBJ1-2|.|TRBV19
TGTGCCAGTAGTATCGGACATCTGGATGGCTACACCTTC
CASSIGHLDGYTF
>.|TRBJ1-1|.|TRBV4-1
TGCGCCAGCAGCCTAGGACACGGAGGGGACACTGAAGCTTTCTTT
CASSLGHGGDTEAFF
>.|TRBJ2-7|many|TRBV5-4
TGTGCCAGCAGCCCCACATTAGCGGAACCCTACGAGCAGTACTTC
CASSPTLAEPYEQYF
>.|TRBJ2-5|.|TRBV7-2
TGTGCCAGCAGCTTAGGAAGGGGCCCCACTCAAGAGACCCAGTACTTC
CASSLGRGPTQETQYF
>.|TRBJ2-2|.|TRBV30
TGTGCCTCCAATGGGGGGGCAGGCACCGGGGAGCTGTTTTTT
CASNGGAGTGELFF
>.|TRBJ2-3|.|TRBV18
TGTGCCAGCTCACCCGTCGGGACTCCAGATACGCAGTATTTT
CASSPVGTPDTQYF
>.|TRBJ1-1|.|TRBV24-1
TGTGCCACCAGTGATCAGGGTAACACTGAAGCTTTCTTT
CATSDQGNTEAFF
>TRBD1|TRBJ2-5|.|TRBV5-4
TGTGCCAGCAGCCAGCAACCGGACAGGGGAGGAGAGACCCAGTACTTC
CASSQQPDRGGETQYF
>.|TRBJ1-5|.|TRBV15
TGTGCCACCAGCAGAGATCACAGGTACGGTCAGCCCCAGCATTTT
CATSRDHRYGQPQHF
>TRBD2|TRBJ2-5|.|TRBV5-1
TGCGCCAGCAGCGCGACTAGCGGGAGCCGAGTCGGAGAGACCCAGTACTTC
CASSATSGSRVGETQYF
>.|TRBJ2-5|.|TRBV4-1
TGCGCCAGCAGTCAAGCACCGGGACTTCAAGAGACCCAGTACTTC
CASSQAPGLQETQYF
>.|TRBJ2-5|.|TRBV6-5
TGTGCCAGCAGCCAGGGTGGGCAAGAGACCCAGTACTTC
CASSQGGQETQYF
>.|TRBJ1-5|.|TRBV7-2
TGTGCCAGCAGCTTAGAGCTGGATCAGCCCCAGCATTTT
CASSLELDQPQHF
>.|TRBJ1-1|.|TRBV4-1
TGCGCCAGCAGCCGCGGCCCCAGCCGGGCTGAAGCTTTCTTT
CASSRGPSRAEAFF
>.|TRBJ1-6|.|TRBV4-1
TGCGCCAGCAGCCAAGTATTGAGCGGACAGAGGAATTCACCCCTCCACTTT
CASSQVLSGQRNSPLHF
>.|TRBJ2-7|.|TRBV10-3
TGTGCCATCAACAGTGCCCAAAATGTCGAGCAGTACTTC
CAINSAQNVEQYF
>TRBD2|TRBJ2-2|.|TRBV5-1
TGCGCCAGCAGCTTGGTGGGAACTAGCGGGAGGGTTCTTATCGGGGAGCTGTTTTTT
CASSLVGTSGRVLIGELFF
>TRBD2|TRBJ2-4|.|TRBV7-2
TGTGCCAGCAGCCGCCAGCCTAGCGGACTAGCGGGAGTGATTCAGTACTTC
CASSRQPSGLAGVIQYF
>TRBD1|TRBJ1-2|.|TRBV5-1
TGCGCCAGCAGTTTGGCAGGGGGCGGTAACTATGGCTACACCTTC
CASSLAGGGNYGYTF
>TRBD2|TRBJ2-1|once|TRBV3-1/TRBV3-2
TGTGCCAGCAGCCCCTGGGGTAGCGGGCATTACAATGAGCAGTTCTTC
CASSPWGSGHYNEQFF
>.|TRBJ2-5|.|TRBV21-1
TGTGCCAGCAGCAAAGTCCACGGGAGCTCAAAAGAGACCCAGTACTTC
CASSKVHGSSKETQYF
>TRBD2|TRBJ2-3|.|TRBV11-2
TGTGCCAGCAGCTTAGCCGCGGCGGGAGTGCATGATACGCAGTATTTT
CASSLAAAGVHDTQYF
>TRBD1|TRBJ2-3|.|TRBV12-5
TGTGCTAGTGGTTTCGGACAGGTGGCAGATACGCAGTATTTT
CASGFGQVADTQYF
>.|TRBJ1-2|.|TRBV28
TGTGCCAGCAGTTCAGCACAGGGAGTCTATGGCTACACCTTC
CASSSAQGVYGYTF
>TRBD2|TRBJ2-5|.|TRBV28
TGTGCCAGCAGTTTATTCCTAGGACTAGCGGGAGAAGAGACCCAGTACTTC
CASSLFLGLAGEETQYF
>TRBD2|TRBJ2-7|.|TRBV5-4
TGTGCCAGCAGCTTGGATTTAGGGACTAGCGTCTACGAGCAGTACTTC
CASSLDLGTSVYEQYF
>.|TRBJ1-2|.|TRBV5-6
TGTGCCAGCAGCCCTACCCCAGAGGGAGGCTACACCTTC
CASSPTPEGGYTF